The present T cell receptor beta chain was sequenced within a study of T cell responses to AZD1222 COVID-19 vaccine. Regarding the study as a whole: In all cases, repertoires were sampled only after the peak T cell response. White British people made up most donors, females outnumbered males, and clonal diversity was possibly underestimated.

Concerning this clone itself: Its target is not known.

J was trimmed by 4 bases and V by 1 base; bases with no gene match: 3. Germline CDR1 reads LGHNA; CDR2 reads YSLEER. This CDR3 has 15 amino acids. TCRdb's copy holds only in-frame clones and misses some; the assay was immunoSEQ multiplex PCR. The data contain under 150,000 clones, about 79% of them singletons. The chain employs TRBV4-3 and TRBJ2-5; 10 bases line up with TRBD1. This TCR was sampled from an adult who received the AZD1222 COVID-19 vaccine. The source was peripheral blood, collected 28 days after the second AZD1222 dose. CDR3 in amino acids: CASSQGTGGTETQYF. The DNA of the CDR3 is TGCGCCAGCAGCCAAGGGACAGGGGGAACAGAGACCCAGTACTTC.